Shown below are 13 T cell receptor beta chains from a single sample sequenced in a study of CD8 T cells in Susac syndrome. The RNA input was about 0.5 to 1 ug, and it was reverse transcribed with random hexamers. TCRdb ran MiXCR on the immunoSEQ multiplex PCR reads and lists one entry per CDR3 protein. The sample consists of some 400,000 distinct CDR3 sequences, 75% to 90% of them appearing once. The sequencing input was CD8+ T cells from PBMCs. These receptors were collected from a human donor with multiple sclerosis.

The chain links TRBV5-1 to TRBJ1-1; 7 bases align to TRBD1. The V segment lost 4 bases and the J segment 5 bases; nucleotides outside the gene matches: 8. This CDR3 region has 14 residues. The germline V gene encodes CDR1 SGHRS and CDR2 YFSETQ. The CDR3 bases are TGCGCCAGCAGCACGCGACAGGGAGAAACTGAAGCTTTCTTT. Residues: CASSTRQGETEAFF. The full variable domain, with the rest looked up from reference TRBV5-1 and TRBJ1-1, is KAGVTQTPRYLIKTRGQQVTLSCSPISGHRSVSWYQQTPGQGLQFLFEYFSETQRNKGNFPGRFSGRQFSNSRSEMNVSTLELGDSALYLCASSTRQGETEAFFGQGTRLTVV.

The chain recombines TRBV12-3 or TRBV12-4 with TRBJ2-5; no clear D gene. The CDR3 loop spans 14 amino acids. V lost 1 base and J lost 2, with 8 bases in between. CDR3 sequence (DNA): TGTGCCAGCAGTTTAGGGAGATATCAAGAGACCCAGTACTTC. Residues: CASSLGRYQETQYF.

J is TRBJ2-4 and V is TRBV30, with D uncertain. Germline loops: CDR1 GTSNPN, CDR2 SVGIG (reference sequence). The CDR3 contains 17 residues. Between the trimmed V and J ends, which lost 0 bases and 0 bases, there was a span of 15 bases. CDR3 bases: TGTGCCTGGAGTGTCTGGGCAGCCCCACTAGCCAAAAACATTCAGTACTTC. It specifies CAWSVWAAPLAKNIQYF.

This sequence joins TRBV3-1 and TRBJ1-1; D perhaps matches TRBD1 (6 bases). This CDR3 spans 13 amino acids. Germline lookup yields CDR1 LGHDT and CDR2 YNNKEL (reference sequence). Trimming took off 4 bases at V and 6 bases at J, with 12 bases between the two ends. CDR3 nucleotide sequence: TGTGCCAGCAGCCCCGGGGACAACCCTGAAGCTTTCTTT. Translated: CASSPGDNPEAFF.

The rearrangement joins TRBV7-9 to TRBJ2-3, with D perhaps being TRBD1 or TRBD2 (6 bases each). The length of the CDR3 is 14 residues. Trimming shortened V by 5 bases and J by 4 bases, and 13 bases separated the two germline ends. Germline V gives CDR1 SEHNR, CDR2 FQNEAQ (reference sequence). This chain's CDR3 is CASSNEGGADTQYF. DNA of the CDR3: TGTGCCAGCAGCAACGAGGGGGGCGCAGATACGCAGTATTTT. The entire variable domain, with the rest obtained from reference TRBV7-9 and TRBJ2-3, is as follows: DTGVSQNPRHKITKRGQNVTFRCDPISEHNRLYWYRQTLGQGPEFLTYFQNEAQLEKSRLLSDRFSAERPKGSFSTLEIQRTEQGDSAMYLCASSNEGGADTQYFGPGTRLTVL.

The chain uses TRBV4-1 and TRBJ1-1; D call uncertain. From germline, CDR1 is MGHRA and CDR2 YSYEKL. The CDR3 contains 15 residues. V lost 0 bases and J lost 0, with 8 bases in between. The CDR3 loop is CASSQELTMNTEAFF. The CDR3 DNA follows: TGCGCCAGCAGCCAAGAGCTAACCATGAACACTGAAGCTTTCTTT.

The J gene is TRBJ1-2, the V gene TRBV4-1; D gene unclear. CDR1 is MGHRA, CDR2 YSYEKL, per germline. The CDR3 totals 14 residues. The V end was cut by 0 bases, the J end by 5 bases, with 10 bases between. This CDR3 reads CASSQDPTEYGYTF. The CDR3 DNA sequence: TGCGCCAGCAGCCAAGATCCTACAGAATATGGCTACACCTTC.

The chain employs TRBV20-1 and TRBJ2-1; D remains unclear. The germline V and J ends were trimmed by 4 bases and 2 bases, with 12 bases remaining between them. This CDR3 spans 14 amino acids. The germline V gene has CDR1 DFQATT and CDR2 SNEGSKA (reference sequence). This CDR3 reads CSAKGATTYNEQFF. CDR3 DNA sequence: TGCAGTGCTAAGGGCGCTACCACCTACAATGAGCAGTTCTTC.

J is TRBJ2-3 and V is TRBV6-4; D perhaps matches TRBD2 (6 bases). Trimming stripped 2 bases from V and 1 base from J, with 7 bases between. The CDR3 loop spans 14 amino acids. From germline, CDR1 is MRHNA and CDR2 SNTAGT. Written as DNA, the CDR3 is TGTGCCAGCAGTGACGGAGGGGGCACAGATACGCAGTATTTT. Protein product: CASSDGGGTDTQYF.

V and J are TRBV12-3 or TRBV12-4 and TRBJ1-4; D possibly corresponds to TRBD1 (6 bases). V dropped 5 bases and J dropped 6 bases, with 13 bases sitting between them. The length of the CDR3 is 14 residues. This CDR3 reads CASSPTGSYEKLFF. CDR3 nucleotides: TGTGCCAGCAGTCCGACAGGTTCGTATGAAAAACTGTTTTTT.

The chain combines TRBV2 with TRBJ2-7; D may correspond to TRBD1 or TRBD2 (5 bases each). The CDR3 runs 13 residues. Germline CDR1 and CDR2: SNHLY and FYNNEI. Trimming stripped 8 bases from V and 3 bases from J, with 14 bases between. CDR3 sequence reads: CASGGLPRYEQYF. In DNA form, the CDR3 reads TGTGCCAGCGGGGGATTGCCACGCTACGAGCAGTACTTC.

V gene TRBV19 combines with J gene TRBJ1-1; 7 bases agree with TRBD1. Germline trimming cut 5 bases from V and 8 bases from J; bases unmatched to any gene: 8. CDR3 size: 13 residues. The V gene's germline CDR1 is LNHDA and CDR2 SQIVND (reference sequence). CDR3 DNA: TGTGCCAGTAGTTGGACAGGAAAGACCGAAGCTTTCTTT. Translating it yields CASSWTGKTEAFF.

This clonotype was recorded a few times. The chain has TRBV7-9 and TRBJ2-5, with D uncertain. The V end was cut by 5 bases, the J end by 2 bases, with 9 bases between. Germline lookup yields CDR1 SEHNR and CDR2 FQNEAQ (reference sequence). CDR3 length equals 13 residues. The CDR3 region has the DNA TGTGCCAGCAGCCCTGGTGGTCAAGAGACCCAGTACTTC. It is translated as CASSPGGQETQYF.